This is a list of T cell receptor beta chains from one sample in a study of cytomegalovirus exposure and HLA in healthy donors. Sequencing was performed with immunoSEQ multiplex PCR; in TCRdb, only in-frame clones are kept and a portion is missing. This table has approximately 99,000 clones, about four fifths appearing once. The sequencing sample was made of PBMCs. Receptors were obtained from a man aged 40-49 years in good health and CMV-seropositive. Each CDR3 is given with its conserved first and last residue. A D gene is named only where the DNA matches it firmly. A row's size may be missing; if present it is once, few, many or a size class.

v_gene	d_gene	abundance	len	j_gene	CDR3nt	CDR3aa
TRBV5-5	NA	NA	14	TRBJ1-1	TGTGCCAGCAGCTTGGTCCCCAGGAACACTGAAGCTTTCTTT	CASSLVPRNTEAFF
TRBV11-2	NA	NA	13	TRBJ2-1	TGTGCCAGCGGTGAGGGCACCTACAATGAGCAGTTCTTC	CASGEGTYNEQFF
TRBV10-1	TRBD1	NA	13	TRBJ2-3	TGCGCCAGCAGTACAGGGGGCACAGATACGCAGTATTTT	CASSTGGTDTQYF
TRBV27	NA	NA	16	TRBJ2-3	TGTGCCAGCAGTCCCCAGGGGTACAGTCTCACAGATACGCAGTATTTT	CASSPQGYSLTDTQYF
TRBV6-5	NA	NA	12	TRBJ2-7	TGTGCCAGCAGTTACGGGGGGGGCAAGCAGTACTTC	CASSYGGGKQYF
TRBV6-5	TRBD2	NA	14	TRBJ2-7	TGTGCCAGCAGTCGGACTAGCGGACCCTACGAGCAGTACTTC	CASSRTSGPYEQYF
TRBV5-5	NA	once	14	TRBJ1-1	TGTGCCAGCGCGTTAGGGACTGCTCCTTCTGAAGCTTTCTTT	CASALGTAPSEAFF
TRBV30	TRBD1	NA	13	TRBJ1-4	TGTGCCTGGAACACAGGGGGCGGTGAAAAACTGTTTTTT	CAWNTGGGEKLFF
TRBV5-1	TRBD1	NA	17	TRBJ1-1	TGCGCCAGCAGCTTGGGGAAAGGGACAGGAATAAACACTGAAGCTTTCTTT	CASSLGKGTGINTEAFF
TRBV11-3	TRBD2	NA	16	TRBJ2-2	TGTGCCAGCAGCGAGGGGCTAGCGGTGAACACCGGGGAGCTGTTTTTT	CASSEGLAVNTGELFF
TRBV5-1	TRBD1	NA	16	TRBJ2-5	TGCGCCAGCAGCTTGAGGGGACAGGGGGCCGGAGAGACCCAGTACTTC	CASSLRGQGAGETQYF
TRBV11-2	TRBD2	few	15	TRBJ2-7	TGTGCCAGCAGCTTAGGGGGTAGCGGGAGAGGCGAGCAGTACTTC	CASSLGGSGRGEQYF
TRBV27	TRBD2	NA	14	TRBJ2-7	TGTGCCAGCAGTACTAGCGGGAGAGGGTACGAGCAGTACTTC	CASSTSGRGYEQYF
TRBV11-2	NA	NA	15	TRBJ1-4	TGTGCCAGCAGCTTACTAGGGGGGGGAAATGAAAAACTGTTTTTT	CASSLLGGGNEKLFF
TRBV1	NA	NA	14	TRBJ1-2	TGCACCAGCCTGGAGGGAGGGGGGAACTATGGCTACACCTTC	CTSLEGGGNYGYTF
TRBV7-9	NA	few	14	TRBJ1-1	TGTGCCAGCAGCTACGGCGAGGGCAGGGGTTCGGCTTTCTTT	CASSYGEGRGSAFF
TRBV4-1	NA	once	15	TRBJ1-4	TGCGCCAGCAGCCAAGTGGCGGGGTTTAATGAAAAACTGTTTTTT	CASSQVAGFNEKLFF